The clone carrying this T cell receptor (beta chain) was counted many times. Regarding time point: after trial treatment. This sample's treatment: LDRT plus nivolumab, ipilimumab, low-dose cyclophosphamide and aspirin (RACIN trial). Donors received nivolumab, ipilimumab, aspirin, low-dose cyclophosphamide and low-dose radiotherapy. The CDR3 is 13 residues long. V lost 5 bases and J lost 11; bases outside the gene matches: 10. The germline V gene encodes CDR1 SGDLS and CDR2 YYNGEE. The data were obtained in a study of low-dose radiotherapy and immunotherapy resistance in tumors. Study summary: For four cycles from cycle 1 day 1, patients took 300 mg oral aspirin daily.

Gene-specific TRAV and TRBV primers were used for first-strand cDNA, covering alpha and beta chains. Using a constant-region primer together with a V-primer adapter, TCRs were subjected to about 20 PCR cycles of amplification. TCRdb re-analysed the reads in MiXCR, keeping a single row per CDR3 protein. The repertoire holds about 44,000 distinct CDR3 sequences, with under 30% as singletons. Sequencing was performed on PBMCs, taken after low-dose radiotherapy plus immunotherapy. The rearrangement uses TRBV9 and TRBJ1-2, with 9 bases identical to TRBD1. This TCR was sampled from a male donor with prostate cancer. Written as DNA, the CDR3 is TGTGCCAGCAGGACTACGGGACAGGGCGGTTACACCTTC. This sequence encodes CASRTTGQGGYTF.